Listed below are T cell receptor beta chains from one sample, sequenced in a study of T cell repertoires in cytomegalovirus infection. No antigen has been assigned to these receptors. TCRdb re-derived calls from the reads in MiXCR, one entry per CDR3 protein. The data show 830,000 or so distinct CDR3 sequences, about 30% seen once. The source was cultured CD8+ T cells from PBMCs, collected from culture after CMV antigen stimulation. The source of these receptors is a human donor in good health (CMV status not recorded). Some clones in this sample may be carry-over from other donors' samples. Each CDR3 is given with its conserved first and last residue. D genes are given only for firm matches. Some rows have no size entry. The others give once, few or many, or a class for an expanded clone.

j_gene,abundance,v_gene,d_gene,CDR3nt,CDR3aa
TRBJ1-1,-,TRBV28,TRBD1,TGTGCCAGCAGTCTAGATGGCACCGGGACAGGGCGAAACCCGAACACTGAAGCTTTCTTT,CASSLDGTGTGRNPNTEAFF
TRBJ2-1,-,TRBV14,-,TGTGCCAGCAGCCGGCTTTCGGCTCTGGATGAGCAGTTCTTC,CASSRLSALDEQFF
TRBJ2-7,-,TRBV27,-,TGTGCCAGCAGTTTAGTTTTCGGGGGTACATACGAGCAGTACTTC,CASSLVFGGTYEQYF
TRBJ2-2,few,TRBV7-8,TRBD1,TGTGCCAGCAGCTTAACCCCGGGACAGGGGGGCACCGGGGAGCTGTTTTTT,CASSLTPGQGGTGELFF
TRBJ2-1,-,TRBV6-5,TRBD1,TGTGCCAGCGGTGGACAGGACCATCGGCATGAGCAGTTCTTC,CASGGQDHRHEQFF
TRBJ1-1,-,TRBV7-6,-,TGTGCCAGCAGCTTAAGGGCAGACCAAACCGAGAACACTGAAGCTTTCTTT,CASSLRADQTENTEAFF
TRBJ1-1,many,TRBV6-2/TRBV6-3,-,TGTGCCAGCAGTCCCGGGACGCGCAACACTGAAGCTTTCTTT,CASSPGTRNTEAFF
TRBJ2-1,many,TRBV7-8,-,TGTGCCAGCAGCTTATTTCTGCGGAATGAGCAGTTCTTC,CASSLFLRNEQFF
TRBJ1-5,-,TRBV7-6,-,TGTGCCAGCAGCCCCCGCAGTCATAGCAATCAGCCCCAGCATTTT,CASSPRSHSNQPQHF
TRBJ2-5,few,TRBV29-1,-,TGCAGCGTTGAGGCGGTCCAAGAGACCCAGTACTTC,CSVEAVQETQYF
TRBJ1-2,few,TRBV29-1,-,TGCAGCGTTCCATCCCCAGGGGTCTATGGCTACACCTTC,CSVPSPGVYGYTF
TRBJ2-2,-,TRBV7-3,TRBD1,TGTGCCAGCAGCTTCTACGGGACAGCCAACACCGGGGAGCTGTTTTTT,CASSFYGTANTGELFF
TRBJ1-5,-,TRBV19,-,TGTGCCAGTAGTATCAGTCGGGGTGGCTATCAGCCCCAGCATTTT,CASSISRGGYQPQHF
TRBJ2-3,few,TRBV6-2/TRBV6-3,TRBD2,TGTGCCAGCAGCCCTGCAGGACTAGCGTACGAGGGCGGAGATACGCAGTATTTT,CASSPAGLAYEGGDTQYF
TRBJ2-4,-,TRBV28,TRBD1,TGTGCCAGCAGTTACGACCGGGACAGCAGTTTAGCCAAAAACATTCAGTACTTC,CASSYDRDSSLAKNIQYF
TRBJ2-1,few,TRBV5-5,-,TGTGCCAGCAGCTTGCCCCCTGACAGGTACAATGAGCAGTTCTTC,CASSLPPDRYNEQFF
TRBJ2-1,-,TRBV5-4,-,TGTGCCAGCAGCTGGGGACTCGAGGGGGGCAATGAGCAGTTCTTC,CASSWGLEGGNEQFF
TRBJ2-1,many,TRBV7-2,-,TGTGCCAGCGAATTGGGTACCTCCTACAATGAGCAGTTCTTC,CASELGTSYNEQFF
TRBJ2-2,few,TRBV11-1,TRBD2,TGTGCCAGCAGCTTTCGGACTAGCGGGGGGAACACCGGGGAGCTGTTTTTT,CASSFRTSGGNTGELFF
TRBJ1-2,-,TRBV19,-,TGTGCCAGTATGGGTCGTACCTATGGCTACACCTTC,CASMGRTYGYTF
TRBJ1-3,many,TRBV7-6,TRBD1,TGTGCCAGCAGCCCCCGTCCGGTAGGACAGGACGACTCTGGAAACACCATATATTTT,CASSPRPVGQDDSGNTIYF
TRBJ1-5,many,TRBV7-2,TRBD1,TGTGCCAGCAGCTTAGACCCAAAGGGGGCAAGGGGTCAGCCCCAGCATTTT,CASSLDPKGARGQPQHF
TRBJ1-1,few,TRBV6-2/TRBV6-3,TRBD1,TGTGCCAGCAGTCCCCGGGACAGGTTGAACACTGAAGCTTTCTTT,CASSPRDRLNTEAFF
TRBJ1-1,few,TRBV12-3/TRBV12-4,-,TGTGCCAGCAGACTGGAGATCGGCACTGAAGCTTTCTTT,CASRLEIGTEAFF
TRBJ1-2,few,TRBV5-4,TRBD1,TGTGCCAGCAGCGACGGGACAGGGGATGGCTACACCTTC,CASSDGTGDGYTF
TRBJ2-5,few,TRBV4-3,-,TGCGCCAGCAGTCCCAGTTGGGGGATCGAGGAGACCCAGTACTTC,CASSPSWGIEETQYF
TRBJ1-1,few,TRBV10-3,-,TGTGCCATCAGTCTCTCCGGGGAGGGGAACACTGAAGCTTTCTTT,CAISLSGEGNTEAFF
TRBJ2-3,many,TRBV6-6,-,TGTGCCAGCAGTCCGGGACCAAGCACAGATACGCAGTATTTT,CASSPGPSTDTQYF
TRBJ2-6,few,TRBV4-1,-,TGCGCCAGCAGCCAAGATCCAGGGGCCAACGTCCTGACTTTC,CASSQDPGANVLTF
TRBJ2-7,once,TRBV20-1,-,TGCAGTGCTAAGCTCCTGACCGCCTACGAGCAGTACTTC,CSAKLLTAYEQYF
TRBJ1-2,-,TRBV9,-,TGTGCCAGCAGCGTAGCCTGGAGCTATGGCTACACCTTC,CASSVAWSYGYTF
TRBJ1-6,few,TRBV7-6,-,TGTGCCAGCAGCCCGGGGGGGCAGGGGAATTCACCCCTCCACTTT,CASSPGGQGNSPLHF
TRBJ1-1,many,TRBV27,-,TGTGCCAGCAGCTTAACAGTGAACACTGAAGCTTTCTTT,CASSLTVNTEAFF
TRBJ2-5,few,TRBV4-1,TRBD2,TGCGCCAGCAGCCAAGAAGGGGCGGGAGTGGAGACCCAGTACTTC,CASSQEGAGVETQYF
TRBJ1-2,once,TRBV6-6,-,TGTACCACCAAGCGGGGGGGCTACACCTTC,CTTKRGGYTF
TRBJ2-4,few,TRBV9,TRBD2,TGTGCCAGCAGCGTAGGGGGGGGCAAAAACATTCAGTACTTC,CASSVGGGKNIQYF
TRBJ1-1,few,TRBV7-9,TRBD1,TGTGCCAGCAGCCGCCGGGACAGTTTGGCCATCACTGAAGCTTTCTTT,CASSRRDSLAITEAFF
TRBJ1-1,-,TRBV20-1,TRBD1,TGCAGTGCTAGCGGGGCCCGACAGGGGATTCTCACTGAAGCTTTCTTT,CSASGARQGILTEAFF
TRBJ2-7,few,TRBV4-1,TRBD1,TGCGCCAGCAGCCAAGATCTTGGTGCTGGACAGGAAGCGTACTTC,CASSQDLGAGQEAYF
TRBJ1-1,-,TRBV27,-,TGTGCCAGCAGTTCACCCTTGAATTGGAACACTGAAGCTTTCTTT,CASSSPLNWNTEAFF
TRBJ2-3,many,TRBV7-2,-,TGTGCCAGCAGCTTAGCAACAGCTAGCACAGATACGCAGTATTTT,CASSLATASTDTQYF
TRBJ2-3,few,TRBV2,TRBD1,TGTGCCAGGCCGCAGGGGGCTGAGGGCACAGATACGCAGTATTTT,CARPQGAEGTDTQYF
TRBJ2-7,-,TRBV7-9,TRBD1,TGTGCCAGCAGCCTTCCCGGGACAGGGGGCGAATCCTACGAGCAGTACTTC,CASSLPGTGGESYEQYF
TRBJ2-1,-,TRBV7-2,TRBD1,TGTGTCAGCAGATTCCGGGACAGGGGGATCAATGAGCAGTTCTTC,CVSRFRDRGINEQFF
TRBJ1-1,many,TRBV28,-,TGTGCCAGCAGTTTCGGTCGGACGGAAGCTTTCTTT,CASSFGRTEAFF
TRBJ1-6,-,TRBV6-6,-,TGTGCCAGCAGTGGGGCAGGGGTATCCTATAATTCACCCCTCCACTTT,CASSGAGVSYNSPLHF
TRBJ2-7,-,TRBV2,-,TGTGCCAGCTTCGTGACTCGAGGGGAACTCTACGAGCAGTACTTC,CASFVTRGELYEQYF
TRBJ2-5,-,TRBV12-5,TRBD1,TGTGCTAGTGCCGGGGACAGCTACCAAGAGACCCAGTACTTC,CASAGDSYQETQYF
TRBJ2-2,many,TRBV7-2,-,TGTGCCAGCACCGATACTTCGGGCTGGGTCACCGGGGAGCTGTTTTTT,CASTDTSGWVTGELFF
TRBJ2-1,-,TRBV5-6,TRBD1,TGTGCCAGCAGCGGCGGGACAGGGTTCTACAATGAGCAGTTCTTC,CASSGGTGFYNEQFF
TRBJ2-1,-,TRBV20-1,TRBD2,TGCAGTGCTAGGGAAAGCGGGGGATTCTCCTACAATGAGCAGTTCTTC,CSARESGGFSYNEQFF
TRBJ2-1,-,TRBV4-3,-,TGCGCCAGCAGCCAAGACACAACTGTTAGCTCCTACAATGAGCAGTTCTTC,CASSQDTTVSSYNEQFF
TRBJ2-5,-,TRBV19,TRBD2,TGTGCCAGTAGTGCGGGACTAGCTAGAGAAGAGACCCAGTACTTC,CASSAGLAREETQYF